The 32 T cell receptor beta chains given below trace back to one sample, sequenced in a study of shared clonotypes between healthy human individuals. Data came from immunoSEQ multiplex PCR; TCRdb stores just in-frame clones and leaves some out. Here the sample spans some 2,400,000 clones, approximately 94% being singletons. The sequenced sample was naive CD4+ T cells sorted from blood. Sample subset: CD45RA+ positively selected. The receptors derive from a man aged 18 to 29 in good health.

Note on this clone: Different DNA sequences within this sample yield the same CDR3. The V gene is TRBV30, the J gene TRBJ2-3, with 9 positions matching TRBD2. This CDR3 spans 14 amino acids. The germline CDR1 and CDR2 sequences are GTSNPN and SVGIG (reference sequence). Unmatched junction bases numbered 3, after V lost 1 base and J lost 4 bases. The CDR3 reads CAWSGSGGPDTQYF. CDR3 bases: TGTGCCTGGAGTGGTAGCGGGGGCCCAGATACGCAGTATTTT.

This clone has only one observation. The rearrangement links TRBV9 to TRBJ1-1, with 9 bases aligning to TRBD1. Trimming removed 0 bases from V and 1 base from J; junction bases left unmatched: 4. CDR1 is SGDLS and CDR2 is YYNGEE in the germline V gene. The CDR3 runs to 16 residues. The CDR3 is CASSVVRTGENTEAFF. The CDR3 DNA is TGTGCCAGCAGCGTAGTAAGGACAGGGGAGAACACTGAAGCTTTCTTT.

V and J are TRBV7-2 and TRBJ2-7, with D uncertain. The germline V gene has CDR1 SGHTA and CDR2 FQGNSA. V dropped 6 bases and J dropped 4 bases, with 16 bases sitting between them. The CDR3 is made up of 14 amino acids. The CDR3 coding sequence is TGTGCCAGCAGTCCCGGGCCTTCCCTTTACGAGCAGTACTTC. This sequence encodes CASSPGPSLYEQYF.

V usage is TRBV2 and J usage is TRBJ2-2, with D hard to call. V lost 2 bases and J 4 bases, leaving 2 bases between the germline ends. Germline loops: CDR1 SNHLY, CDR2 FYNNEI. The CDR3 has 12 residues. The chain's CDR3 is CASSEPTGELFF. In DNA, the CDR3 is TGTGCCAGCAGTGAACCCACCGGGGAGCTGTTTTTT.

The gene calls are TRBV7-2 and TRBJ1-5, with 8 nucleotides matching TRBD1. V gave up 5 bases and J gave up 6 bases; unmatched junction bases: 12. The CDR3 extends over 16 amino acids. CDR1 SGHTA and CDR2 FQGNSA come from the germline V gene. The CDR3 region is CASSPLRTGTGQPQHF. CDR3 in DNA: TGTGCCAGCAGCCCCTTGCGGACAGGGACGGGTCAGCCCCAGCATTTT.

The chain couples TRBV5-4 to TRBJ1-1, with D possibly matching TRBD1 (6 bases). The V gene lost 4 bases and the J gene lost 5 bases, with 15 bases spanning the gap. The CDR3 covers 14 residues. Germline CDR1 is SGHNT and CDR2 is YYREEE (reference sequence). The CDR3 DNA follows: TGTGCCAGCAGCGGTGGAGGGGGTGAAACTGAAGCTTTCTTT. Its translation is CASSGGGGETEAFF.

The chain is built from TRBV7-2 and TRBJ1-2; TRBD1 is a possible D gene (5 bases). Germline-derived CDR1 and CDR2 are SGHTA and FQGNSA. With 3 bases removed from V and 6 bases from J, the gap between germline ends came to 14 bases. The CDR3 runs to 14 residues. The CDR3 DNA is TGTGCCAGCAGCTTTCGAAGGCAGGGCAATGGCTACACCTTC. This sequence encodes CASSFRRQGNGYTF.

J is TRBJ2-7 and V is TRBV19; no definite D call. Trimming stripped 5 bases from V and 6 bases from J, with 11 bases between. Germline V gene data show CDR1 as LNHDA and CDR2 as SQIVND (reference sequence). The CDR3 runs 12 residues. The CDR3 DNA sequence: TGTGCCAGTAGTTTCGGAACCAGCGAGCAGTACTTC. Encoded protein: CASSFGTSEQYF.

With regard to this clone: Other DNA sequences in this sample translate to the same CDR3. The rearrangement joins TRBV7-9 to TRBJ1-1; D is unresolved. CDR1 and CDR2 (germline): SEHNR, FQNEAQ (reference sequence). There are 12 residues in the CDR3. The V gene lost 2 bases and the J gene lost 3 bases, with 4 bases spanning the gap. The CDR3 DNA follows: TGTGCCAGCAGCTTATCTGACACTGAAGCTTTCTTT. Translating it yields CASSLSDTEAFF.

The chain joins TRBV7-2 to TRBJ2-7, with 7 bases identical to TRBD2. CDR1 and CDR2 from the germline V gene are SGHTA and FQGNSA. V trimming: 4 bases; J trimming: 9 bases; junction bases outside the gene matches: 15. The length of the CDR3 is 15 residues. CDR3 amino acids: CASSSEGLEFSGQYF. The CDR3 DNA follows: TGTGCCAGCAGCTCAGAAGGACTAGAATTCTCCGGGCAGTACTTC.

With respect to this clone: In the same sample, other DNA sequences code for this CDR3. The chain recombines TRBV5-4 with TRBJ2-7, with a tentative D call TRBD2 (6 bases). Trimming stripped 0 bases from V and 2 bases from J, with 9 bases between. The CDR3 runs 14 residues. CDR1 is SGHNT and CDR2 is YYREEE in the germline V gene (reference sequence). CDR3 region: CASSLVGGTYEQYF. Written as DNA, the CDR3 is TGTGCCAGCAGCTTGGTCGGCGGGACCTACGAGCAGTACTTC.

V is TRBV11-3 and J is TRBJ1-1, with a possible D match to TRBD1 (5 bases). The CDR3 is made up of 14 amino acids. Trimming removed 3 bases at V and 5 bases at J, with 13 bases between. CDR1 is SGHNT and CDR2 is YENEEA in the germline V gene. CDR3 DNA: TGTGCCAGCAGCTTGGGGGGGATTGATACTGAAGCTTTCTTT. Translated, it gives CASSLGGIDTEAFF.

The sample holds a few counts of this clone. The V call is TRBV9, the J call TRBJ1-6; no clear D. V was cut by 6 bases and J by 10 bases, with 14 bases left in between. The germline V gene encodes CDR1 SGDLS and CDR2 YYNGEE. There are 13 residues in the CDR3. The CDR3 nucleotides are TGTGCCAGCACCCCGGACGACGGGTCACCCCTCCACTTT. Residues: CASTPDDGSPLHF.

The CDR3 spells CASSLDPHSGANVLTF. Here the CDR3 DNA reads TGCGCCAGCAGCTTGGATCCTCACTCTGGGGCCAACGTCCTGACTTTC. The V gene is TRBV5-1, the J gene TRBJ2-6, with D uncertain. CDR1 is SGHRS and CDR2 is YFSETQ in the germline V gene. Trimming shortened V by 0 bases and J by 0 bases, and 7 bases separated the two germline ends. The CDR3 contains 16 residues.

As to this clone: The same CDR3 arises from other DNA sequences in this sample as well. The chain has TRBV28 and TRBJ2-5, with 12 nucleotides matching TRBD2. V lost 2 bases and J lost 2; bases outside the gene matches: 0. Germline CDR1 and CDR2: MDHEN and SYDVKM. The CDR3 covers 15 residues. The CDR3 DNA reads TGTGCCAGCAGTTTACTAGCGGGGGGGCAAGAGACCCAGTACTTC. The encoded protein is CASSLLAGGQETQYF.

This chain uses TRBV6-5 with TRBJ2-7, with 7 bases that match TRBD1. With V trimmed by 6 bases and J by 5 bases, 13 bases remained unmatched. In germline, CDR1 is MNHEY, CDR2 SVGAGI. This CDR3 is built from 15 residues. Here the CDR3 reads CASSPLSTGLHEQYF. The CDR3 nucleotides are TGTGCCAGCAGCCCACTTTCGACAGGGTTACACGAGCAGTACTTC.

This rearrangement joins TRBV7-9 to TRBJ2-1; D is ambiguous. Between the trimmed V and J ends, which lost 8 bases and 4 bases, there was a span of 9 bases. The CDR3 is 12 residues long. The germline V gene encodes CDR1 SEHNR and CDR2 FQNEAQ (reference sequence). The CDR3 DNA reads TGTGCCAGCTTTGGCCCTTACAATGAGCAGTTCTTC. Residues: CASFGPYNEQFF. Together with reference TRBV7-9 and TRBJ2-1, the CDR3 gives the full variable domain: DTGVSQNPRHKITKRGQNVTFRCDPISEHNRLYWYRQTLGQGPEFLTYFQNEAQLEKSRLLSDRFSAERPKGSFSTLEIQRTEQGDSAMYLCASFGPYNEQFFGPGTRLTVL.

This sequence joins TRBV7-2 and TRBJ2-2; 10 bases align to TRBD1. V was pared by 3 bases and J by 4 bases, with 5 bases of the junction left unmatched. Germline lookup yields CDR1 SGHTA and CDR2 FQGNSA. The CDR3 sequence is 16 residues long. The CDR3 coding sequence is TGTGCCAGCAGCTTGGGGGACAGGGGCGGCACCGGGGAGCTGTTTTTT. Amino acids: CASSLGDRGGTGELFF.

The rearrangement uses TRBV11-3 and TRBJ2-5, with D unclear. Between the trimmed V and J ends, which lost 1 base and 5 bases, there was a span of 8 bases. Germline V gives CDR1 SGHNT, CDR2 YENEEA. The CDR3 runs 13 residues. The CDR3: CASSLGRVETQYF. CDR3 nucleotide sequence: TGTGCCAGCAGCTTAGGAAGAGTGGAGACCCAGTACTTC.

The V call is TRBV29-1, the J call TRBJ1-4; 10 bases fit TRBD1. The ends lost 4 bases at V and 7 bases at J; junction bases unmatched: 6. Per the germline V gene, CDR1 is SQVTM and CDR2 is ANQGSEA. The CDR3 has 14 amino acids. CDR3 in amino acids: CSVVRQGAGEKLFF. CDR3 bases: TGCAGCGTTGTTAGACAGGGGGCGGGTGAAAAACTGTTTTTT.

The chain uses TRBV11-2 and TRBJ1-6, with 9 bases matching TRBD1. Germline values: CDR1 SGHAT, CDR2 FQNNGV. This CDR3 has 18 amino acids. V lost 5 bases to trimming and J lost 7 bases; unmatched junction nucleotides: 15. The CDR3 is CASSKTSPGQGGNSPLHF. The CDR3 DNA reads as TGTGCCAGCAGCAAAACGTCTCCGGGACAGGGTGGCAATTCACCCCTCCACTTT.

The chain carries TRBV6-5 and TRBJ2-1; D is uncertain. Germline CDR1 reads MNHEY; CDR2 reads SVGAGI. V dropped 6 bases and J dropped 0 bases, with 12 bases sitting between them. The CDR3 runs 15 residues. For the CDR3, the DNA is TGTGCCAGCAGCGAGACATCCGCCTCCTACAATGAGCAGTTCTTC. Its translation is CASSETSASYNEQFF.

The chain couples TRBV28 to TRBJ1-2, with D hard to call. With 6 bases removed from V and 6 bases from J, the gap between germline ends came to 14 bases. The CDR3 loop spans 13 amino acids. Germline-derived CDR1 and CDR2 are MDHEN and SYDVKM. CDR3 protein: CASSLDKADGYTF. CDR3 sequence (DNA): TGTGCCAGCAGCCTCGACAAGGCGGATGGCTACACCTTC.

V gene TRBV6-5 combines with J gene TRBJ1-1; D remains unclear. The CDR3 has 14 residues. The germline V gene encodes CDR1 MNHEY and CDR2 SVGAGI. V lost 6 bases and J 1 base, leaving 12 bases between the germline ends. CDR3 in DNA: TGTGCCAGCAGCCGAAACCCTGGGAACACTGAAGCTTTCTTT. It is translated as CASSRNPGNTEAFF.

This chain uses TRBV2 with TRBJ2-7; 10 bases line up with TRBD1. Germline V CDR1 and CDR2: SNHLY, FYNNEI. The CDR3 extends over 14 amino acids. V lost 4 bases, J lost 5 bases, and 5 bases stayed unmatched. This CDR3 reads CASSGTGGRDEQYF. DNA for the CDR3: TGTGCCAGCAGTGGGACAGGGGGAAGGGACGAGCAGTACTTC.

The CDR3 reads CASSKVEAPSGGYEQYF. The CDR3 DNA follows: TGTGCCAGCAGCAAAGTGGAGGCGCCTAGCGGGGGTTACGAGCAGTACTTC. V usage is TRBV21-1 and J usage is TRBJ2-7; the listed D gene, TRBD2, was not tested against the DNA. TRBV21-1 represents a pseudogene. The CDR3 loop spans 17 amino acids.

A note on this clone: Other DNA sequences in this sample translate to the same CDR3. V gene TRBV5-1 combines with J gene TRBJ2-3; TRBD2 aligns across 8 bases. The CDR3 extends over 16 amino acids. Germline lookup yields CDR1 SGHRS and CDR2 YFSETQ. V was pared by 0 bases and J by 0 bases, with 3 bases of the junction left unmatched. CDR3 region: CASSLERGPSTDTQYF. DNA for the CDR3: TGCGCCAGCAGCTTGGAGCGGGGGCCTAGCACAGATACGCAGTATTTT.

This chain uses TRBV5-1 with TRBJ1-1; 8 bases are a match to TRBD1. Unmatched junction bases numbered 6, after V lost 7 bases and J lost 4 bases. Germline CDR1 and CDR2: SGHRS and YFSETQ. The CDR3 covers 13 residues. The CDR3 loop reads CASFPTGGTEAFF. CDR3 DNA: TGCGCCAGCTTCCCCACAGGGGGCACTGAAGCTTTCTTT.

The V call is TRBV11-2, the J call TRBJ2-7, with D possibly called TRBD1 or TRBD2 (6 bases each). V was trimmed by 2 bases and J by 2 bases, leaving 13 bases between them. The V gene's germline CDR1 is SGHAT and CDR2 FQNNGV. CDR3 length equals 15 residues. CDR3 coding DNA: TGTGCCAGCAGCTTAAATTTTAGGGGGGCCTACGAGCAGTACTTC. Its protein product is CASSLNFRGAYEQYF.

As to this clone: Other DNA sequences within the sample encode an identical CDR3. V and J are TRBV6-6 and TRBJ2-7; the D gene is possibly TRBD2 (5 bases). Germline lookup yields CDR1 MNHNY and CDR2 SVGAGI (reference sequence). Trimming pared 2 bases from V and 0 bases from J, leaving 8 bases between. The CDR3 has 14 residues. The CDR3 loop is CASSYGSLSYEQYF. CDR3 in DNA: TGTGCCAGCAGTTACGGGAGCCTCTCCTACGAGCAGTACTTC.

The J gene is TRBJ1-1, the V gene TRBV2; a weak D match, TRBD1 (5 bases). CDR3 length: 14 amino acids. V lost 8 bases, J lost 1 base, and 14 bases lay in between. The germline gives CDR1 SNHLY, CDR2 FYNNEI. CDR3 sequence reads: CASSWSRENTEAFF. The CDR3 DNA reads as TGTGCCAGCTCGTGGAGCAGGGAGAACACTGAAGCTTTCTTT.

Concerning this clone: Other DNA sequences within the sample encode an identical CDR3. The V and J genes are TRBV30 and TRBJ2-2; perhaps TRBD1 as D (6 bases). Trimming took 2 bases from V and 2 from J, leaving 9 bases between them. CDR3 size: 14 residues. Germline CDR1 is GTSNPN and CDR2 is SVGIG (reference sequence). This CDR3 is CAWSRGGNTGELFF. In DNA, the CDR3 is TGTGCCTGGAGTAGAGGGGGTAACACCGGGGAGCTGTTTTTT.